Below, 18 T cell receptor beta chains from the same sample are listed, as sequenced in a study of breast tumors, draining lymph nodes, adjacent tissues. TCRdb reprocessed the multiplex PCR reads via MiXCR and lists one record per CDR3 protein. The sample includes 160,000 or so distinct CDR3 sequences, around 35% of them seen just once. Axillary draining lymph nodes of breast cancer patients supplied the node samples. The specimen was axillary lymph node tissue. The receptor set was obtained from a female donor with breast cancer. Some clones in this sample may be carry-over from other donors' samples.

This clonotype was seen more than once but under ten times. The chain recombines TRBV28 with TRBJ2-1, with 7 bases fitting TRBD1. The germline V gene encodes CDR1 MDHEN and CDR2 SYDVKM. The CDR3 has 15 residues. The ends lost 5 bases at V and 4 bases at J; junction bases unmatched: 8. The CDR3 reads CASSGPGTVYNEQFF. CDR3 DNA: TGTGCCAGCAGTGGGCCCGGGACAGTTTACAATGAGCAGTTCTTC.

This clonotype is a singleton in its sample. This chain connects TRBV7-2 to TRBJ2-3; the match to TRBD1 covers 8 bases. J gave up 11 bases and V 5 bases, and 18 bases lay outside the gene matches. The CDR3 has 16 amino acids. Germline V gene data show CDR1 as SGHTA and CDR2 as FQGNSA. The CDR3, as DNA: TGTGCCAGCAGCCCCCTCCGGGACAGGCAATACAATGAGCAGTATTTT. This codes for CASSPLRDRQYNEQYF.

Here the CDR3 reads CASSLEVYEQYF. CDR3 sequence (DNA): TGTGCCAGCAGCTTGGAGGTCTACGAGCAGTACTTC. The V call is TRBV5-5, the J call TRBJ2-7, with D unresolved. Trimming removed 0 bases at V and 3 bases at J, with 4 bases between. Germline-derived CDR1 and CDR2 are SGHKS and YYEKEE (reference sequence). This CDR3 has 12 amino acids.

There are many counts of this clonotype. The chain uses TRBV24-1 and TRBJ2-5; tentative D call: TRBD2 (6 bases). Germline CDR1 and CDR2: KGHDR and SFDVKD. V dropped 8 bases and J dropped 5 bases, with 14 bases sitting between them. The CDR3 contains 13 residues. Here the CDR3 reads CATIKGGGETQYF. The CDR3 DNA reads TGTGCCACCATAAAGGGTGGAGGGGAGACCCAGTACTTC.

The V call is TRBV20-1, the J call TRBJ2-3, with D unresolved. This CDR3 is built from 14 residues. Germline V gives CDR1 DFQATT, CDR2 SNEGSKA (reference sequence). Trimming pared 5 bases from V and 2 bases from J, leaving 14 bases between. CDR3 bases: TGCAGTGCTCGTGGCTCCAGGTTCACAGATACGCAGTATTTT. The encoded protein is CSARGSRFTDTQYF.

On this clonotype itself: It is unclear where the CDR3 begins or ends on the DNA, so no DNA is shown, and the CDR3 is as TCRdb lists it. This chain joins TRBV11-2 and TRBJ1-2; the table's D call TRBD1 went unverified against the DNA. Germline CDR1 reads SGHAT; CDR2 reads FQNNGV. The CDR3 is 21 amino acids long, termini counted. The CDR3 is CASSLGRGGETQYFGPGGYTF.

There are many counts of this clonotype. The chain has TRBV11-2 and TRBJ1-4, with D perhaps TRBD1 (6 bases). The germline V gene has CDR1 SGHAT and CDR2 FQNNGV. V lost 2 bases and J lost 0, with 10 bases in between. The CDR3 extends over 16 amino acids. The CDR3 DNA reads as TGTGCCAGCAGCTTAATGGGGGGCGCAACTAATGAAAAACTGTTTTTT. This gives the protein CASSLMGGATNEKLFF. Full variable domain (remainder filled in from reference TRBV11-2 and TRBJ1-4): EAGVAQSPRYKIIEKRQSVAFWCNPISGHATLYWYQQILGQGPKLLIQFQNNGVVDDSQLPKDRFSAERLKGVDSTLKIQPAKLEDSAVYLCASSLMGGATNEKLFFGSGTQLSVL.

Relative to its sample, this clonotype is medium-sized. The chain links TRBV9 to TRBJ2-5; 7 positions agree with TRBD1. Germline CDR1 SGDLS, CDR2 YYNGEE. Trimming removed 4 bases from V and 4 bases from J; junction bases left unmatched: 13. This CDR3 spans 16 amino acids. CDR3 protein: CASSPSNGAGGETQYF. DNA of the CDR3: TGTGCCAGCAGCCCATCCAACGGGGCAGGGGGAGAGACCCAGTACTTC.

In regard to this clonotype: This may arise from a read error, as a much more abundant clone is one base away. The genes are TRBV6-1 and TRBJ2-7; D is undetermined. The CDR3 has 10 amino acids. V was pared by 5 bases and J by 10 bases, with 9 bases between. Germline V gene sequence: CDR1 MNHNS, CDR2 SASEGT. The CDR3 DNA reads TGTGCCAGCAGTCTCGAAGTCCAGTACTTC. This encodes CASSLEVQYF.

At least ten counts were recorded for this clonotype. This CDR3 reads CASRIAGGAGEQYF. The CDR3 DNA sequence: TGTGCCAGCAGGATCGCCGGGGGAGCAGGAGAGCAGTACTTC. This chain uses TRBV27 with TRBJ2-7; tentatively, D is TRBD2 (6 bases). CDR3 size: 14 residues. The germline CDR1 and CDR2 sequences are MNHEY and SMNVEV (reference sequence). Trimming took off 6 bases at V and 7 bases at J, with 19 bases between the two ends.

The gene calls are TRBV7-3 and TRBJ2-3; perhaps TRBD2 as D (6 bases). The CDR3 length is 15 residues. V shed 2 bases and J shed 4 bases, with 13 bases lying between them. CDR1 is SGHTA and CDR2 is FQGTGA in the germline V gene. CDR3 DNA sequence: TGTGCCAGCAGCTTAGGGGCGGGGCCGTCAGATACGCAGTATTTT. Amino acids: CASSLGAGPSDTQYF.

This chain joins TRBV2 and TRBJ1-4; TRBD1 aligns across 9 bases. The CDR3 sequence is 14 residues long. V shed 6 bases, J shed 6 bases, and the junction held 5 bases outside the gene matches. The V gene's germline CDR1 is SNHLY and CDR2 FYNNEI. Written as DNA, the CDR3 is TGTGCCAGCAGCTCCAGGACAGGGGATGAAAAACTGTTTTTT. Protein product: CASSSRTGDEKLFF.

The chain uses TRBV9 and TRBJ1-1, with a tentative D call TRBD1 (5 bases). The V gene lost 3 bases and the J gene lost 11 bases, with 17 bases spanning the gap. The CDR3 length is 13 residues. Germline lookup yields CDR1 SGDLS and CDR2 YYNGEE. The CDR3 nucleotides are TGTGCCAGCAGCGGGAGGGGCTGGGGTAAGGCTTTCTTT. Translation: CASSGRGWGKAFF.

This clonotype showed up many times. This chain links TRBV7-2 with TRBJ2-7; the match to TRBD2 covers 10 bases. Germline values: CDR1 SGHTA, CDR2 FQGNSA. The CDR3 loop spans 15 amino acids. V was pared by 5 bases and J by 2 bases, with 6 bases of the junction left unmatched. CDR3: CASSSLAGETYEQYF. CDR3 DNA sequence: TGTGCCAGCAGCAGTCTAGCGGGAGAAACCTACGAGCAGTACTTC.

This clonotype was observed a few times. The chain recombines TRBV6-6 with TRBJ2-3, with 8 bases lining up with TRBD2. Germline CDR1 reads MNHNY; CDR2 reads SVGAGI (reference sequence). This CDR3 is built from 15 residues. The junction had 6 bases not matched to a gene; V was cut back by 6 bases and J by 1 base. CDR3 region: CASRGGGPGTDTQYF. CDR3 nucleotide sequence: TGTGCCAGCAGAGGCGGGGGGCCTGGCACAGATACGCAGTATTTT.

V and J are TRBV6-6 and TRBJ1-6, with TRBD1 matching over 7 bases. Germline-derived CDR1 and CDR2 are MNHNY and SVGAGI (reference sequence). This CDR3 is 15 amino acids long. With 5 bases clipped from V and 6 bases from J, the junction kept 7 bases outside the gene matches. CDR3 nucleotides: TGTGCCAGCAGTCACGAGGGACAGCGTAATTCACCCCTCCACTTT. It yields the protein CASSHEGQRNSPLHF.

This clonotype was counted many times. V is TRBV19 and J is TRBJ1-6, with D uncertain. Trimming removed 8 bases from V and 0 bases from J, with 2 bases in between. CDR1 is LNHDA and CDR2 is SQIVND in the germline V gene (reference sequence). The CDR3 sequence is 12 residues long. CDR3 coding DNA: TGTGCCAGTGGCTCCTATAATTCACCCCTCCACTTT. It specifies CASGSYNSPLHF. The full variable domain, rest sourced from reference TRBV19 and TRBJ1-6, is DGGITQSPKYLFRKEGQNVTLSCEQNLNHDAMYWYRQDPGQGLRLIYYSQIVNDFQKGDIAEGYSVSREKKESFPLTVTSAQKNPTAFYLCASGSYNSPLHFGNGTRLTVT.

This clonotype was counted a single time. The chain recombines TRBV14 with TRBJ1-5; D might be TRBD1 (6 bases). CDR1 SGHDN and CDR2 FVKESK come from the germline V gene. There are 16 residues in the CDR3. Trimming removed 10 bases from V and 0 bases from J, with 19 bases in between. In nucleotides, the CDR3 is TGTGCCACCTCCCAAGGGACGGGACATAGCAATCAGCCCCAGCATTTT. It is translated as CATSQGTGHSNQPQHF.